The 31 T cell receptor beta chains listed next were all sequenced from one sample in a study of cytomegalovirus exposure and HLA in healthy donors. PCR amplification relied on 60 Vbeta primers (plus 13 Jbeta primers). Assay: immunoSEQ multiplex PCR; the TCRdb copy retains only in-frame clones and omits some. The sample has some 100,000 clones; 60% to 85% are singletons. The sample taken for sequencing was PBMCs. These receptor sequences come from a man in his fifties or sixties in good health and CMV-seropositive.

The table lists this clone with a few counts. This chain uses TRBV5-6 with TRBJ1-1, with D hard to call. V was clipped by 3 bases and J by 3 bases, with 3 bases between them. The CDR3 runs 11 residues. The germline V gene has CDR1 SGHDT and CDR2 YYEEEE. This chain's CDR3 is CASSSYTEAFF. The CDR3 DNA reads as TGTGCCAGCAGCTCTTACACTGAAGCTTTCTTT. Based on the CDR3 plus reference TRBV5-6 and TRBJ1-1, the full variable domain is DAGVTQSPTHLIKTRGQQVTLRCSPKSGHDTVSWYQQALGQGPQFIFQYYEEEERQRGNFPDRFSGHQFPNYSSELNVNALLLGDSALYLCASSSYTEAFFGQGTRLTVV.

This clone was found a few times. The chain joins TRBV7-6 to TRBJ2-1; 7 bases are a match to TRBD2. V was pared by 5 bases and J by 0 bases, with 4 bases of the junction left unmatched. This CDR3 region has 15 residues. CDR1 and CDR2 from the germline V gene are SGHVS and FNYEAQ. The CDR3 region has the DNA TGTGCCAGCAGCCCCCGCGGGAGCTCCTACAATGAGCAGTTCTTC. Amino acid sequence: CASSPRGSSYNEQFF.

This rearrangement joins TRBV7-2 to TRBJ2-3; D perhaps matches TRBD2 (6 bases). Trimming left V 1 base short and J 2 bases short, with 10 bases between. Looked up from germline, CDR1 is SGHTA and CDR2 is FQGNSA. This CDR3 comprises 15 residues. CDR3 region: CASSLGAGPTDTQYF. CDR3 coding DNA: TGTGCCAGCAGCTTAGGAGCGGGCCCCACAGATACGCAGTATTTT. The full variable domain, with the rest looked up from reference TRBV7-2 and TRBJ2-3, is GAGVSQSPSNKVTEKGKDVELRCDPISGHTALYWYRQSLGQGLEFLIYFQGNSAPDKSGLPSDRFSAERTGGSVSTLTIQRTQQEDSAVYLCASSLGAGPTDTQYFGPGTRLTVL.

This clone was observed a few times. The rearrangement joins TRBV11-2 to TRBJ1-6; 8 bases map to TRBD1. Germline V lookup: CDR1 SGHAT, CDR2 FQNNGV. This CDR3 is 13 amino acids long. V gave up 11 bases and J gave up 8 bases; unmatched junction bases: 8. The CDR3: CAVLQGDDSPLHF. CDR3 nucleotide sequence: TGTGCCGTCTTACAGGGGGATGATTCACCCCTCCACTTT.

The chain links TRBV5-1 to TRBJ2-3; the match to TRBD1 covers 7 bases. CDR1 and CDR2 (germline): SGHRS, YFSETQ. The CDR3 covers 18 residues. Losses at the gene ends were 0 bases for V and 4 bases for J; bases not matched to a gene: 14. The chain's CDR3 is CASSLGVQGLGSADTQYF. In DNA form, the CDR3 reads TGCGCCAGCAGCTTGGGAGTACAGGGGTTGGGGTCGGCAGATACGCAGTATTTT.

The table lists this clone with a few counts. The chain uses TRBV6-1 and TRBJ2-3, with no clear D. CDR3 length: 14 amino acids. Germline-derived CDR1 and CDR2 are MNHNS and SASEGT. Trimming shortened V by 4 bases and J by 2 bases, and 10 bases separated the two germline ends. The CDR3 sequence: CASSVLFSTDTQYF. The DNA for the CDR3 is TGTGCCAGCAGTGTTCTCTTCTCCACAGATACGCAGTATTTT.

The chain employs TRBV19 and TRBJ2-5; TRBD2 agrees at 7 bases. CDR1 and CDR2 (germline): LNHDA, SQIVND (reference sequence). V lost 3 bases to trimming and J lost 5 bases; unmatched junction nucleotides: 9. This CDR3 is built from 15 residues. The DNA of the CDR3 is TGTGCCAGTAGTATTGGCCGCGGGAGCTGGGAGACCCAGTACTTC. Protein sequence: CASSIGRGSWETQYF.

The chain employs TRBV6-5 and TRBJ2-1; weak D call: TRBD1 (6 bases). CDR3 length: 15 amino acids. The V end was cut by 5 bases, the J end by 0 bases, with 11 bases between. Per germline, CDR1 MNHEY and CDR2 SVGAGI. CDR3 in amino acids: CASSRGHYSYNEQFF. CDR3 nucleotides: TGTGCCAGCAGTCGGGGACACTACTCCTACAATGAGCAGTTCTTC.

The chain uses TRBV18 and TRBJ2-3; the match to TRBD2 covers 8 bases. This CDR3 has 15 amino acids. V shed 3 bases, J shed 3 bases, and the junction held 5 bases outside the gene matches. Germline CDR1 and CDR2: KGHSH and LQKENI. As DNA, the CDR3 is TGTGCCAGCTCACCCCGTGGCGGGGGGACAGATACGCAGTATTTT. It yields the protein CASSPRGGGTDTQYF.

The V and J genes are TRBV7-8 and TRBJ1-2; D may be TRBD1 (5 bases). From germline, CDR1 is SGHVS and CDR2 FQNEAQ. This CDR3 is 15 amino acids long. The ends were cut back, 0 bases at V and 3 bases at J, with 11 bases in the middle. CDR3 sequence (DNA): TGTGCCAGCAGCTTAGCCTTAGACAGTCACTATGGCTACACCTTC. This gives the protein CASSLALDSHYGYTF.

The genes are TRBV18 and TRBJ2-2, with TRBD2 as a possible D gene (5 bases). The germline CDR1 and CDR2 sequences are KGHSH and LQKENI. The V and J ends lost 5 bases and 0 bases respectively, with 13 bases between them. This CDR3 has 16 residues. The CDR3 nucleotides are TGTGCCAGCTCAGAAAGGACTGCGCCGAACACCGGGGAGCTGTTTTTT. As protein: CASSERTAPNTGELFF.

The V and J genes are TRBV6-5 and TRBJ2-3, with TRBD1 identical over 9 bases. The CDR3 is 15 amino acids. Germline values: CDR1 MNHEY, CDR2 SVGAGI. V dropped 7 bases and J dropped 0; count of bases not matched to a gene: 5. The CDR3 region is CASTVGTGSTDTQYF. CDR3 DNA sequence: TGTGCCAGCACCGTCGGGACAGGGAGCACAGATACGCAGTATTTT.

This clone was recorded a few times. The rearrangement links TRBV18 to TRBJ2-7, with D perhaps TRBD2 (7 bases). V was pared by 0 bases and J by 3 bases, with 12 bases between. The CDR3 is 15 residues long. From germline, CDR1 is KGHSH and CDR2 LQKENI. The CDR3 nucleotides are TGTGCCAGCTCACCACCGGGGGGGGCCTTCTACGAGCAGTACTTC. This codes for CASSPPGGAFYEQYF.

This chain joins TRBV10-1 and TRBJ2-3, with D possibly TRBD2 on 5 matching bases. The CDR3 totals 16 residues. V lost 3 bases, J lost 2 bases, and 15 bases lay in between. CDR1 is WNHNN and CDR2 is SYGVQD in the germline V gene (reference sequence). The DNA of the CDR3 is TGCGCCAGCAGTGACGGCGGGTACGCGATCACAGATACGCAGTATTTT. It encodes CASSDGGYAITDTQYF.

The V gene is TRBV9, the J gene TRBJ2-7, with 10 nucleotides matching TRBD1. V gave up 4 bases and J gave up 3 bases; unmatched junction bases: 7. Germline V gene lookup returns CDR1 SGDLS and CDR2 YYNGEE. This CDR3 has 15 amino acids. The CDR3 here is CASSPGTGENYEQYF. The DNA for the CDR3 is TGTGCCAGCAGCCCGGGGACAGGGGAAAACTACGAGCAGTACTTC. The full variable domain, with the rest looked up from reference TRBV9 and TRBJ2-7, is DSGVTQTPKHLITATGQRVTLRCSPRSGDLSVYWYQQSLDQGLQFLIQYYNGEERAKGNILERFSAQQFPDLHSELNLSSLELGDSALYFCASSPGTGENYEQYFGPGTRLTVT.

The table lists this clone with a count of one. This chain connects TRBV5-4 to TRBJ2-1, with 7 nucleotides matching TRBD1. Germline V gene data show CDR1 as SGHNT and CDR2 as YYREEE (reference sequence). Trimming at V came to 4 bases and at J to 4 bases, leaving 8 bases not matched to a gene. This CDR3 comprises 15 residues. The CDR3 here is CASSLDRSSYNEQFF. Written as DNA, the CDR3 is TGTGCCAGCAGCCTGGACAGGAGCTCATACAATGAGCAGTTCTTC.

The rearrangement links TRBV30 to TRBJ1-2; no clear D gene. The CDR3 sequence is 13 residues long. V lost 4 bases and J 6 bases, leaving 15 bases between the germline ends. Germline CDR1 reads GTSNPN; CDR2 reads SVGIG (reference sequence). The CDR3 DNA follows: TGTGCCTGGAATCTTGTCAGTGGGCATGGCTACACCTTC. Translation: CAWNLVSGHGYTF.

The chain recombines TRBV28 with TRBJ1-1, with TRBD1 matching over 9 bases. This CDR3 has 14 residues. CDR1 and CDR2 from the germline V gene are MDHEN and SYDVKM. V trimming: 7 bases; J trimming: 7 bases; junction bases outside the gene matches: 10. The CDR3 loop is CASTQTGGRIEAFF. The CDR3 nucleotides are TGTGCCAGCACCCAGACAGGGGGTCGCATTGAAGCTTTCTTT.

The chain links TRBV6-6 to TRBJ2-2, with D perhaps matching TRBD1 (5 bases). The CDR3 is 14 residues long. With 6 bases removed from V and 5 bases from J, the gap between germline ends came to 13 bases. The V gene's germline CDR1 is MNHNY and CDR2 SVGAGI (reference sequence). CDR3 sequence: CASRGRSWTGELFF. CDR3 coding DNA: TGTGCCAGCAGGGGGCGAAGTTGGACCGGGGAGCTGTTTTTT.

This clone appeared once. The chain is built from TRBV7-9 and TRBJ2-5, with D perhaps TRBD2 (5 bases). Trimming shortened V by 1 base and J by 4 bases, and 16 bases separated the two germline ends. In germline, CDR1 is SEHNR, CDR2 FQNEAQ (reference sequence). The CDR3 contains 16 residues. The CDR3 loop reads CASSLGSSGSRETQYF. The DNA of the CDR3 is TGTGCCAGCAGCTTAGGCTCGTCGGGATCTAGAGAGACCCAGTACTTC.

The chain combines TRBV5-4 with TRBJ2-3; 8 positions agree with TRBD2. Germline CDR1 SGHNT, CDR2 YYREEE (reference sequence). The CDR3 is made up of 14 amino acids. Trimming at V came to 1 base and at J to 3 bases, leaving 1 base not matched to a gene. The CDR3 is CASSLRGRTDTQYF. DNA for the CDR3: TGTGCCAGCAGCTTGCGCGGGAGGACAGATACGCAGTATTTT.

The chain carries TRBV4-1 and TRBJ2-7, with 7 nucleotides matching TRBD1. Germline V gene lookup returns CDR1 MGHRA and CDR2 YSYEKL. The CDR3 is made up of 18 amino acids. V lost 0 bases and J lost 3; bases outside the gene matches: 14. The CDR3 reads CASSQDANPGTVSYEQYF. The DNA of the CDR3 is TGCGCCAGCAGCCAAGATGCCAATCCCGGGACAGTTAGCTACGAGCAGTACTTC.

Details on this clone: Distinct nucleotide sequences in the sample also encode this CDR3. The chain couples TRBV11-2 to TRBJ2-7; TRBD2 is a possible D gene (5 bases). Trimming removed 0 bases at V and 6 bases at J, with 30 bases between. The CDR3 extends over 20 amino acids. Germline V CDR1 and CDR2: SGHAT, FQNNGV. The CDR3 here is CASSLDQWSTVGLRGREQYF. CDR3 nucleotides: TGTGCCAGCAGCTTAGATCAGTGGTCCACGGTCGGGCTCCGGGGTCGCGAGCAGTACTTC.

This clone was observed a single time. The chain joins TRBV5-1 to TRBJ2-7; no firm D call. The ends were cut back, 1 base at V and 4 bases at J, with 9 bases in the middle. Germline CDR1 is SGHRS and CDR2 is YFSETQ. This CDR3 spans 13 amino acids. The CDR3 DNA is TGCGCCAGCAGCTTGCAGAGCAGGTACGAGCAGTACTTC. It specifies CASSLQSRYEQYF.

DNA of the CDR3: TGTGCCACCAGCAGGCAGCGGGGGGGCCCTATCGAAGGCAATGAGCAGTTCTTC. This gives the protein CATSRQRGGPIEGNEQFF. This sequence joins TRBV15 and TRBJ2-1, with TRBD2 matching 10 bases. With V trimmed by 3 bases and J by 6 bases, 14 bases remained unmatched. The CDR3 contains 18 residues. Per the germline V gene, CDR1 is LNHNV and CDR2 is YYDKDF (reference sequence).

V and J are TRBV30 and TRBJ1-1, with D possibly TRBD1 on 6 matching bases. This CDR3 is built from 13 residues. V gave up 4 bases and J gave up 1 base, with 10 bases separating them. Germline CDR1 reads GTSNPN; CDR2 reads SVGIG (reference sequence). Here the CDR3 DNA reads TGTGCCTGGAATAGGGACAAGAACACTGAAGCTTTCTTT. This encodes CAWNRDKNTEAFF.

The V gene is TRBV6-6, the J gene TRBJ2-1; 10 bases agree with TRBD2. CDR1 and CDR2 from the germline V gene are MNHNY and SVGAGI (reference sequence). With V trimmed by 4 bases and J by 5 bases, 2 bases remained unmatched. This CDR3 comprises 14 residues. The DNA for the CDR3 is TGTGCCAGCAGTTCAGCGGGAGGGAACAATGAGCAGTTCTTC. As protein: CASSSAGGNNEQFF.

The chain joins TRBV5-4 to TRBJ2-1; weak D call: TRBD2 (5 bases). V lost 2 bases and J lost 4, with 16 bases in between. CDR1 and CDR2 from the germline V gene are SGHNT and YYREEE (reference sequence). CDR3 size: 16 residues. The CDR3 loop is CASSFGGGLTYNEQFF. In DNA form, the CDR3 reads TGTGCCAGCAGCTTTGGCGGCGGGCTAACATACAATGAGCAGTTCTTC. The variable domain in full, with the rest retrieved from reference TRBV5-4 and TRBJ2-1, is ETGVTQSPTHLIKTRGQQVTLRCSSQSGHNTVSWYQQALGQGPQFIFQYYREEENGRGNFPPRFSGLQFPNYSSELNVNALELDDSALYLCASSFGGGLTYNEQFFGPGTRLTVL.

This clone was detected ten times or more. The chain is built from TRBV4-1 and TRBJ1-1; 7 bases agree with TRBD1. Germline V gene lookup returns CDR1 MGHRA and CDR2 YSYEKL. Germline trimming cut 3 bases from V and 1 base from J; bases unmatched to any gene: 17. CDR3 length: 19 residues. In nucleotides, the CDR3 is TGCGCCAGCAGCCAGATTGGGCTGACAGGGCGCGTCAAGAACACTGAAGCTTTCTTT. As protein: CASSQIGLTGRVKNTEAFF.

V is TRBV19 and J is TRBJ1-1; 11 bases map to TRBD1. The CDR3 has 14 residues. Unmatched junction bases numbered 1, after V lost 3 bases and J lost 4 bases. Germline values: CDR1 LNHDA, CDR2 SQIVND (reference sequence). CDR3 DNA sequence: TGTGCCAGTAGTATCGGGACAGGGGGCACTGAAGCTTTCTTT. This translates into CASSIGTGGTEAFF.

V is TRBV4-2 and J is TRBJ2-7, with 10 bases fitting TRBD2. CDR3 length equals 16 residues. Germline V lookup: CDR1 LGHNA, CDR2 YNFKEQ. V dropped 0 bases and J dropped 1; count of bases not matched to a gene: 3. The CDR3 DNA follows: TGTGCCAGCAGCCAAGATTCTAGCGGGAGTTCCTACGAGCAGTACTTC. Amino acids: CASSQDSSGSSYEQYF.